Presented here are 4 T cell receptor beta chains from one specimen sequenced in a study of blood T cells in healthy people across ages. Primed by a sample-barcoded 5' primer and a J-beta primer mix, a second PCR proceeded for about 6 to 12 cycles. TCRdb called the 5' RACE reads again in MiXCR, with one record for every CDR3 protein. The table shows around 2 million distinct CDR3 sequences, with around 40% occurring only once. Sequenced material: blood. The receptors shown here come from a human donor in good health.

The V gene is TRBV2, the J gene TRBJ2-2, with D perhaps TRBD1 or TRBD2 (5 bases each). V lost 6 bases, J lost 2 bases, and 10 bases lay in between. The CDR3 spans 14 residues. CDR1 is SNHLY and CDR2 is FYNNEI in the germline V gene. The CDR3 spells CASRGTANTGELFF. CDR3 nucleotide sequence: TGTGCCAGCAGGGGGACGGCTAACACCGGGGAGCTGTTTTTT.

Only a few counts were recorded for this clonotype. This chain connects TRBV29-1 to TRBJ2-3, with TRBD2 identical over 14 bases. This CDR3 has 15 amino acids. The germline V gene has CDR1 SQVTM and CDR2 ANQGSEA. Germline trimming cut 0 bases from V and 10 bases from J; bases unmatched to any gene: 6. The DNA for the CDR3 is TGCAGCGTTGAAGAGACTAGCGGGGGGGCCGCCTCGCAGTATTTT. This codes for CSVEETSGGAASQYF.

The genes are TRBV7-3 and TRBJ2-1; TRBD2 agrees at 10 bases. The CDR3 contains 15 residues. Germline CDR1 SGHTA, CDR2 FQGTGA. After removal of 5 bases from V and 7 bases from J, the junction contained 8 bases not matched to a gene. The CDR3 sequence is CASSGGLADSNEQFF. The CDR3 bases are TGTGCCAGCAGCGGTGGACTAGCGGATAGTAATGAGCAGTTCTTC.

DNA for the CDR3: TGTGCCAGCAGCGTAGAGGGACAGGGGAAGGATACGCAGTATTTT. It encodes CASSVEGQGKDTQYF. This chain links TRBV9 with TRBJ2-3; 10 bases align to TRBD1. Germline assignment: CDR1 SGDLS and CDR2 YYNGEE. CDR3 size: 15 residues. Trimming removed 0 bases from V and 6 bases from J; junction bases left unmatched: 4.